This T cell receptor beta chain was sequenced for a study of tumor and adjacent non-tumor tissue in lung cancer. At least ten counts were recorded for this clonotype. Its antigen remains unidentified. The template was RNA from unsorted bulk tissue. This non-tumor lung sample came from over 3 cm beyond the tumor edge. Three rounds of nested PCR, following a modified ARM-PCR protocol, produced the TCRbeta library. TCRdb independently ran MiXCR on the multiplex PCR reads; one entry per CDR3 protein. The sample holds roughly 43,000 distinct CDR3 sequences, 60% seen once. Trimming stripped 1 base from V and 2 bases from J, with 12 bases between. There are 16 residues in the CDR3. In germline, CDR1 is MNHNS, CDR2 SASEGT. Study outcomes and limitations: Shorter survival was associated with higher TCR diversity in tumors.

The chain couples TRBV6-1 to TRBJ2-1; TRBD2 is a possible D gene (5 bases). Sequenced: distant non-tumor lung tissue. The sequence was obtained from a man aged 50-59 years with non-small cell lung cancer. The DNA for the CDR3 is TGTGCCAGCAGTGAAGGAGCGGACCCTGCCTACAATGAGCAGTTCTTC. Translated: CASSEGADPAYNEQFF.